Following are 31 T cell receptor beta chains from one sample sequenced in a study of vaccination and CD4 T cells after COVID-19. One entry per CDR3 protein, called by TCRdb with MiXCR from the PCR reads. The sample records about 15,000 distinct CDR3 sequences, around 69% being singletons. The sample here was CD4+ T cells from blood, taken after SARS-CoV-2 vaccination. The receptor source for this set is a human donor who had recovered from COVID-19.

The CDR3 region has the DNA TGTGCCAGCAGCCGAGGACCGACCGGCTACGAGCAGTACTTC. Translated, it gives CASSRGPTGYEQYF. The chain combines TRBV14 with TRBJ2-7, with unresolved D. Germline assignment: CDR1 SGHDN and CDR2 FVKESK. The CDR3 consists of 14 residues. Deletions cut 4 bases from V and 3 bases from J, with 13 bases between.

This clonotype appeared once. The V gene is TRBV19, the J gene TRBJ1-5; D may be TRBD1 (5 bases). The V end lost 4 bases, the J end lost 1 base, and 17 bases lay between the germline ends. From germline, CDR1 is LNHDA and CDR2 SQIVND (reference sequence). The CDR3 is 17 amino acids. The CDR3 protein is CASSTGTGYHSNQPQHF. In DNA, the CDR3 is TGTGCCAGTAGTACAGGGACCGGGTACCACAGCAATCAGCCCCAGCATTTT.

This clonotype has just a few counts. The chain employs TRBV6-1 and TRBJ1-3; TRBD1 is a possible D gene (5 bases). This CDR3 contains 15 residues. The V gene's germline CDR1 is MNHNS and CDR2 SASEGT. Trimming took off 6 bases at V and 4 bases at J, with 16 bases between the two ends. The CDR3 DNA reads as TGTGCCAGCAGCCGTGACCCGGGGGTGGGAAACACCATATATTTT. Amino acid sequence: CASSRDPGVGNTIYF.

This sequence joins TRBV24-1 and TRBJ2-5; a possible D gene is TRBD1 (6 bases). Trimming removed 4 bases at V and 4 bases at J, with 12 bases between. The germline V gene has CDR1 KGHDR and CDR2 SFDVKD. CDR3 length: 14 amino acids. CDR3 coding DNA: TGTGCCACCAGTGACAACAGGGCGCGAGAGACCCAGTACTTC. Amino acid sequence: CATSDNRARETQYF.

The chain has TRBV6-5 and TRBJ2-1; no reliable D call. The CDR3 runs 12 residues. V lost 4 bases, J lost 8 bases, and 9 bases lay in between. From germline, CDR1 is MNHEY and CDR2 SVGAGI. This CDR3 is CASSWQWDEQFF. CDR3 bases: TGTGCCAGCAGTTGGCAGTGGGATGAGCAGTTCTTC.

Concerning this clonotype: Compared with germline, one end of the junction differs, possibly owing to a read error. This chain's CDR3 is CASSFLGLGGNQPQQF. The DNA for the CDR3 is TGTGCCAGCAGTTTCCTGGGGCTTGGGGGCAATCAGCCCCAGCAATTT. The chain links TRBV12-3 or TRBV12-4 to TRBJ1-5; TRBD1 might be the D (6 bases). The length of the CDR3 is 16 residues.

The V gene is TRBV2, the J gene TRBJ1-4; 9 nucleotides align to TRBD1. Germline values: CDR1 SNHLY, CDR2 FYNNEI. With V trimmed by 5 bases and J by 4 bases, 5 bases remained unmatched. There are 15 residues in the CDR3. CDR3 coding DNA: TGTGCCAGCAGTTGGGACAGGGCCCATAATGAAAAACTGTTTTTT. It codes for CASSWDRAHNEKLFF.

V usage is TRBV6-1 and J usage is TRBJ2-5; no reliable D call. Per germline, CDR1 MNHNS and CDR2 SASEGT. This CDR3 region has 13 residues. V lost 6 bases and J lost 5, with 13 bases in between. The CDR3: CASRPQSRETQYF. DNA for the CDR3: TGTGCCAGCAGACCTCAGAGTCGGGAGACCCAGTACTTC.

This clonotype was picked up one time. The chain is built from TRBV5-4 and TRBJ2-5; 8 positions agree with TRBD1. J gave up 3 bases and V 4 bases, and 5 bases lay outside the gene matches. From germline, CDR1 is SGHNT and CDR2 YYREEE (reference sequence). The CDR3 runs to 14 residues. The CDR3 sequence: CASSQQGGKETQYF. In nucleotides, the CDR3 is TGTGCCAGCAGCCAACAGGGGGGAAAAGAGACCCAGTACTTC.

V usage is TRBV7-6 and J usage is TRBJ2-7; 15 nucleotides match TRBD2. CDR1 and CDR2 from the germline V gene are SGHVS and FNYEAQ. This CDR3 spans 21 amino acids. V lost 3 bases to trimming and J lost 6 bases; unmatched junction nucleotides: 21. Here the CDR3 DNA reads TGTGCCAGCAGCTTGTCCCCCGGCTGGACTAGCGGGAGGGCCGATGAAGGCGAGCAGTACTTC. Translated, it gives CASSLSPGWTSGRADEGEQYF.

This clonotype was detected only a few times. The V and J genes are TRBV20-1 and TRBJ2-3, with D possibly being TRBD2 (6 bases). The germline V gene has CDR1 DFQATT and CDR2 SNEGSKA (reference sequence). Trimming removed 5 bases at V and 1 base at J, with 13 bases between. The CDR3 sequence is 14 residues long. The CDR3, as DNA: TGCAGTGCTGTGGGGAGGCGGGGCACAGATACGCAGTATTTT. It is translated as CSAVGRRGTDTQYF.

The CDR3 region is CASRNRAFSYEQYF. The CDR3 bases are TGTGCCAGCAGAAACCGGGCTTTCTCCTACGAGCAGTACTTC. The rearrangement joins TRBV28 to TRBJ2-7; D uncertain. This CDR3 region has 14 residues. V dropped 6 bases and J dropped 0 bases, with 12 bases sitting between them. The V gene's germline CDR1 is MDHEN and CDR2 SYDVKM.

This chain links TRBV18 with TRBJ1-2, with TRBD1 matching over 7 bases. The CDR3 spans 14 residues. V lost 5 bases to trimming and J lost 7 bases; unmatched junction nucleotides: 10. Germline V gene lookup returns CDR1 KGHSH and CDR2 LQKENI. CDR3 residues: CASSVQGVEAGYTF. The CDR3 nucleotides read TGTGCCAGCTCAGTTCAGGGGGTCGAAGCTGGCTACACCTTC.

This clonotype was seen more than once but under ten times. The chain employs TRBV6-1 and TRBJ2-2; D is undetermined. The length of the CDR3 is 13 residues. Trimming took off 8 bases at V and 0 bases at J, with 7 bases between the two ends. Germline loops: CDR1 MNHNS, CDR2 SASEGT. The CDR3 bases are TGTGCCAGCGGAGCTGCGAACACCGGGGAGCTGTTTTTT. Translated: CASGAANTGELFF.

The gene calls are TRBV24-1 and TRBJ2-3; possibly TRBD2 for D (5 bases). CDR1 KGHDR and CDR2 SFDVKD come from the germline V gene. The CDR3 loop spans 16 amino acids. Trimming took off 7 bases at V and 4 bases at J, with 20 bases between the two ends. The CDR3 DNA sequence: TGTGCCACCAGGGACGGCGGACTCACAGCTGCAGATACGCAGTATTTT. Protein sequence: CATRDGGLTAADTQYF.

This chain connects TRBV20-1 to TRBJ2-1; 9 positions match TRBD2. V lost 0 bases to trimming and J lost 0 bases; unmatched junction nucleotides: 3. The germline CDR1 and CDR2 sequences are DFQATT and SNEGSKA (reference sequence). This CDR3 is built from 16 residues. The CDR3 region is CSARDFSGSSYNEQFF. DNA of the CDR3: TGCAGTGCTAGAGATTTTAGCGGGAGCTCCTACAATGAGCAGTTCTTC.

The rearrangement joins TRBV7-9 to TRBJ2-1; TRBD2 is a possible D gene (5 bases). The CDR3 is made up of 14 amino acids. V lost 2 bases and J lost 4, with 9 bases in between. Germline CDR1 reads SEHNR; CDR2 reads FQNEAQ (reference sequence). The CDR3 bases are TGTGCCAGCAGCTTAACTAGGCAGTACAATGAGCAGTTCTTC. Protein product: CASSLTRQYNEQFF. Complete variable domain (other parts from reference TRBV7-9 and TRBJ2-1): DTGVSQNPRHKITKRGQNVTFRCDPISEHNRLYWYRQTLGQGPEFLTYFQNEAQLEKSRLLSDRFSAERPKGSFSTLEIQRTEQGDSAMYLCASSLTRQYNEQFFGPGTRLTVL.

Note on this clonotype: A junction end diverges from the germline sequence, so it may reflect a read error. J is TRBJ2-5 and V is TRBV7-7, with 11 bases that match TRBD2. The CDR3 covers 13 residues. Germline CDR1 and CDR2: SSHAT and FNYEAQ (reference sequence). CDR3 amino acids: CASSLAGGETQYF. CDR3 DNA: TGTGCTAGCAGCTTAGCGGGGGGGGAGACCCAGTACTTC.

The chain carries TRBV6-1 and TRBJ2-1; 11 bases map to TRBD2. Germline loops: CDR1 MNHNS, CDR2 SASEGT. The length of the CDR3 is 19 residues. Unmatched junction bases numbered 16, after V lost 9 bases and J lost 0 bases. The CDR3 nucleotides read TGTGCCAGTAAACGGCTCACCCACGGGACTAGCGGCTCCTACAATGAGCAGTTCTTC. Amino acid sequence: CASKRLTHGTSGSYNEQFF.

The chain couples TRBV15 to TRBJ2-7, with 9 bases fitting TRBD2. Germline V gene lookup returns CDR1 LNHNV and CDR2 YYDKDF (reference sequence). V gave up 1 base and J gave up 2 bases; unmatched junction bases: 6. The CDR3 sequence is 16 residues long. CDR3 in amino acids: CATSRGGREGTYEQYF. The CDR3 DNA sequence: TGTGCCACCAGCAGAGGCGGGCGGGAGGGGACCTACGAGCAGTACTTC.

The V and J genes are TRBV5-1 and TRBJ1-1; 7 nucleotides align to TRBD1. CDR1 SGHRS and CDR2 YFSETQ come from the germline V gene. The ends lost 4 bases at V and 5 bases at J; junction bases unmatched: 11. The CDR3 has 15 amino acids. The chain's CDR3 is CASSVTGVGGTEAFF. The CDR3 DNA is TGCGCCAGCAGCGTTACAGGGGTAGGGGGGACTGAAGCTTTCTTT.

The CDR3 sequence is CSARPTSGRGSDEQFF. In nucleotides, the CDR3 is TGCAGTGCTAGGCCTACTAGCGGGAGAGGGTCCGATGAGCAGTTCTTC. The chain employs TRBV20-1 and TRBJ2-1; 11 bases are shared with TRBD2. CDR1 DFQATT and CDR2 SNEGSKA come from the germline V gene (reference sequence). The V segment lost 3 bases and the J segment 8 bases; nucleotides outside the gene matches: 12. This CDR3 comprises 16 residues.

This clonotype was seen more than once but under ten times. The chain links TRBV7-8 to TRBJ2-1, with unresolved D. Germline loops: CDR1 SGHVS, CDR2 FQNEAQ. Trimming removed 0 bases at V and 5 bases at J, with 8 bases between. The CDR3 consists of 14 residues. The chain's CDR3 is CASSLAVSHNEQFF. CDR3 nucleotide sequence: TGTGCCAGCAGCTTAGCGGTCAGCCACAATGAGCAGTTCTTC.

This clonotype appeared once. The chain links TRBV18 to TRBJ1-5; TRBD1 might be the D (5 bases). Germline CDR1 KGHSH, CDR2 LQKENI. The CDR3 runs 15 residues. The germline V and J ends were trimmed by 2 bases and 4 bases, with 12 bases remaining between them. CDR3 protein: CASSPTTDYNQPQHF. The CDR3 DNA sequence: TGTGCCAGCTCACCAACGACAGATTATAATCAGCCCCAGCATTTT.

The DNA for the CDR3 is TGTGCCAGCAGGGGACAGGGGAAGACCTACGAGCAGTACTTC. This sequence encodes CASRGQGKTYEQYF. The rearrangement links TRBV6-1 to TRBJ2-7, with 10 bases fitting TRBD1. Trimming removed 6 bases from V and 2 bases from J; junction bases left unmatched: 4. The CDR3 contains 14 residues. Germline CDR1 is MNHNS and CDR2 is SASEGT.

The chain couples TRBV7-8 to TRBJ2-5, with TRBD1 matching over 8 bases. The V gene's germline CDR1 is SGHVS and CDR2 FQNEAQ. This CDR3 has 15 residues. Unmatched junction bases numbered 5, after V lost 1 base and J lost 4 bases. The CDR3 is CASSLGGRGPETQYF. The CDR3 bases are TGTGCCAGCAGCTTAGGAGGCAGGGGGCCAGAGACCCAGTACTTC.

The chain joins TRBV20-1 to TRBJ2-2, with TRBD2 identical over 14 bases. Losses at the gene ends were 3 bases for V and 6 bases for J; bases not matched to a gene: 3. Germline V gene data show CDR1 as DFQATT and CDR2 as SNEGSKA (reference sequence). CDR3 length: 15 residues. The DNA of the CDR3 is TGCAGTGCTAGCTGGGGACTAGCGGGAGCCGGGGAGCTGTTTTTT. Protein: CSASWGLAGAGELFF.

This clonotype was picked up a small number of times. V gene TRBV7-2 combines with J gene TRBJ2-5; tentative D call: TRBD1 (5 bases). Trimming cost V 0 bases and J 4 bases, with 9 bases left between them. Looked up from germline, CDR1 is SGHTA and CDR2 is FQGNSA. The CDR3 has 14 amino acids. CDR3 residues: CASSLARDGETQYF. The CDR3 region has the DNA TGTGCCAGCAGCTTAGCCAGGGATGGAGAGACCCAGTACTTC.

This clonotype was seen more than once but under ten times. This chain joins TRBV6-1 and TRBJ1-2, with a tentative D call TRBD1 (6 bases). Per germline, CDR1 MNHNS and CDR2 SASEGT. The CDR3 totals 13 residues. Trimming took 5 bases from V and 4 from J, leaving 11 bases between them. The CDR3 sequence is CASSPGGVYGYTF. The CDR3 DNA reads TGTGCCAGCAGTCCGGGGGGCGTCTATGGCTACACCTTC.

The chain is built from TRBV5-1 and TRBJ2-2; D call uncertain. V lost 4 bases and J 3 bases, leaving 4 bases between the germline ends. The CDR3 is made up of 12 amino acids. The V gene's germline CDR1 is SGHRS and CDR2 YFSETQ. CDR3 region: CASSPYTGELFF. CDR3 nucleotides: TGCGCCAGCAGCCCCTACACCGGGGAGCTGTTTTTT. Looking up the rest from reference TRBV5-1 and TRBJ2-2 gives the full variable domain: KAGVTQTPRYLIKTRGQQVTLSCSPISGHRSVSWYQQTPGQGLQFLFEYFSETQRNKGNFPGRFSGRQFSNSRSEMNVSTLELGDSALYLCASSPYTGELFFGEGSRLTVL.

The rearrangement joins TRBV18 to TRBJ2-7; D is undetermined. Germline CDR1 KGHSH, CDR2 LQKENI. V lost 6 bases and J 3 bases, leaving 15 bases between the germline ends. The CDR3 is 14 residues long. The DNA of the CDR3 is TGTGCCAGCTCCCAATCCGGCCGGGTCTACGAGCAGTACTTC. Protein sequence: CASSQSGRVYEQYF.